The 4 T cell receptor beta chains given below trace back to one sample, sequenced in a study of T-cell memory formation after mild COVID-19. One entry per CDR3 protein, called by TCRdb with MiXCR from the 5' RACE reads. In the table there are approximately 300,000 distinct CDR3 sequences, approximately 19% of which are singletons. The sequenced sample was PBMCs or a T cell subset sorted from them (not recorded which). Every receptor here comes from a man in his late teens or twenties who had mild COVID-19 (a few samples of this study predate the infection). Cell type and time point are not known.

The rearrangement joins TRBV12-3 or TRBV12-4 to TRBJ1-1; unclear D gene. The CDR3 has 15 amino acids. Trimming shortened V by 7 bases and J by 5 bases, and 20 bases separated the two germline ends. CDR3: CASKPGPRLLTEAFF. For the CDR3, the DNA is TGTGCCAGCAAACCCGGGCCTCGGCTTTTAACTGAAGCTTTCTTT.

This chain uses TRBV5-1 with TRBJ2-5, with a possible D match to TRBD1 (6 bases). V lost 2 bases and J lost 1, with 9 bases in between. This CDR3 has 14 amino acids. CDR1 is SGHRS and CDR2 is YFSETQ in the germline V gene. In nucleotides, the CDR3 is TGCGCCAGCAGCTTCAGGGGTTTCCAAGAGACCCAGTACTTC. The encoded protein is CASSFRGFQETQYF.

This clonotype was picked up a small number of times. The chain employs TRBV7-8 and TRBJ1-4; weak D call: TRBD1 (5 bases). The CDR3 contains 14 residues. Trimming shortened V by 1 base and J by 5 bases, and 8 bases separated the two germline ends. Germline values: CDR1 SGHVS, CDR2 FQNEAQ. CDR3 coding DNA: TGTGCCAGCAGCTTAGGGGGCGACAATGAAAAACTGTTTTTT. Translating it yields CASSLGGDNEKLFF.

This clonotype was seen a handful of times. The rearrangement uses TRBV6-2 or TRBV6-3 and TRBJ2-1, with 9 nucleotides matching TRBD2. This CDR3 region has 15 residues. Germline V CDR1 and CDR2: MNHEY, SVGEGT. Germline trimming cut 7 bases from V and 12 bases from J; bases unmatched to any gene: 16. The CDR3 region is CASTDVVAGVIVQFF. In nucleotides, the CDR3 is TGTGCCAGCACTGACGTGGTAGCGGGGGTTATCGTGCAGTTCTTC.